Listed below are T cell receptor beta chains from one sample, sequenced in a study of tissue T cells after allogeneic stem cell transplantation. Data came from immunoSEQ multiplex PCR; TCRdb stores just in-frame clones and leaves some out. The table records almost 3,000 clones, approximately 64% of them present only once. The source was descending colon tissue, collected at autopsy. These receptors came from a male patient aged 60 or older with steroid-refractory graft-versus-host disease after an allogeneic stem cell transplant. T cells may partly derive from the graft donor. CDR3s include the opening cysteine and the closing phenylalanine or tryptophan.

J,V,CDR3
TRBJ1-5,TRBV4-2,CASRPGGGNQPQHF
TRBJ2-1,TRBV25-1,CASSEDSYEQFF
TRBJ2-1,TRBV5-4,CASSSPSDGYNEQFF
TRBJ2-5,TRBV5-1,CASSQNAETQYF
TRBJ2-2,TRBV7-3,CASSPTSGAVGELFF
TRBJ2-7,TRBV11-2,CASRSPGTDSYEQYF
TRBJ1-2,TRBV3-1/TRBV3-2,CASSQDKGNGGYTF
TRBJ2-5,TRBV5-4,CASSPRRLAGGQETQYF
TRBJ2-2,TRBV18,CASSRMRGINTGELFF
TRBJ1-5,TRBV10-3,CAISEGQGGQPQHF
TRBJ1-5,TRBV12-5,CATRSDRGNQPQHF
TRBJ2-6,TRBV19,CASTNSPSGANVLTF
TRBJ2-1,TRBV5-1,CASSSTVPGQGGNEQFF
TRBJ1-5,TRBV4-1,CASSQGPSNQPQHF
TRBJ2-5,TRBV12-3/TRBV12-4,CASSLAGKETQYF
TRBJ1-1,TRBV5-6,CASSLRGTEAFF
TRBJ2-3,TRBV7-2,CASSPWTSGGADTQYF
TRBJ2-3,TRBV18,CASSPSSGADTQYF
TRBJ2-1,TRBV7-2,CASSLPSINEQFF
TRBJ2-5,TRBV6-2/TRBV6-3,CASSLGTSGGGRETQYF
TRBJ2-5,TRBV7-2,CASSLWDRGMETQYF
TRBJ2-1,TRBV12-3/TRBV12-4,CASRGGNNEQFF
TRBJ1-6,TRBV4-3,CASSLGQGHNSPLHF
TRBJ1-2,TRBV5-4,CASSLQTGSGYTF
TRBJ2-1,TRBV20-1,CSAIYNEQFF
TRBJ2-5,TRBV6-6,CASTLSGAQETQYF